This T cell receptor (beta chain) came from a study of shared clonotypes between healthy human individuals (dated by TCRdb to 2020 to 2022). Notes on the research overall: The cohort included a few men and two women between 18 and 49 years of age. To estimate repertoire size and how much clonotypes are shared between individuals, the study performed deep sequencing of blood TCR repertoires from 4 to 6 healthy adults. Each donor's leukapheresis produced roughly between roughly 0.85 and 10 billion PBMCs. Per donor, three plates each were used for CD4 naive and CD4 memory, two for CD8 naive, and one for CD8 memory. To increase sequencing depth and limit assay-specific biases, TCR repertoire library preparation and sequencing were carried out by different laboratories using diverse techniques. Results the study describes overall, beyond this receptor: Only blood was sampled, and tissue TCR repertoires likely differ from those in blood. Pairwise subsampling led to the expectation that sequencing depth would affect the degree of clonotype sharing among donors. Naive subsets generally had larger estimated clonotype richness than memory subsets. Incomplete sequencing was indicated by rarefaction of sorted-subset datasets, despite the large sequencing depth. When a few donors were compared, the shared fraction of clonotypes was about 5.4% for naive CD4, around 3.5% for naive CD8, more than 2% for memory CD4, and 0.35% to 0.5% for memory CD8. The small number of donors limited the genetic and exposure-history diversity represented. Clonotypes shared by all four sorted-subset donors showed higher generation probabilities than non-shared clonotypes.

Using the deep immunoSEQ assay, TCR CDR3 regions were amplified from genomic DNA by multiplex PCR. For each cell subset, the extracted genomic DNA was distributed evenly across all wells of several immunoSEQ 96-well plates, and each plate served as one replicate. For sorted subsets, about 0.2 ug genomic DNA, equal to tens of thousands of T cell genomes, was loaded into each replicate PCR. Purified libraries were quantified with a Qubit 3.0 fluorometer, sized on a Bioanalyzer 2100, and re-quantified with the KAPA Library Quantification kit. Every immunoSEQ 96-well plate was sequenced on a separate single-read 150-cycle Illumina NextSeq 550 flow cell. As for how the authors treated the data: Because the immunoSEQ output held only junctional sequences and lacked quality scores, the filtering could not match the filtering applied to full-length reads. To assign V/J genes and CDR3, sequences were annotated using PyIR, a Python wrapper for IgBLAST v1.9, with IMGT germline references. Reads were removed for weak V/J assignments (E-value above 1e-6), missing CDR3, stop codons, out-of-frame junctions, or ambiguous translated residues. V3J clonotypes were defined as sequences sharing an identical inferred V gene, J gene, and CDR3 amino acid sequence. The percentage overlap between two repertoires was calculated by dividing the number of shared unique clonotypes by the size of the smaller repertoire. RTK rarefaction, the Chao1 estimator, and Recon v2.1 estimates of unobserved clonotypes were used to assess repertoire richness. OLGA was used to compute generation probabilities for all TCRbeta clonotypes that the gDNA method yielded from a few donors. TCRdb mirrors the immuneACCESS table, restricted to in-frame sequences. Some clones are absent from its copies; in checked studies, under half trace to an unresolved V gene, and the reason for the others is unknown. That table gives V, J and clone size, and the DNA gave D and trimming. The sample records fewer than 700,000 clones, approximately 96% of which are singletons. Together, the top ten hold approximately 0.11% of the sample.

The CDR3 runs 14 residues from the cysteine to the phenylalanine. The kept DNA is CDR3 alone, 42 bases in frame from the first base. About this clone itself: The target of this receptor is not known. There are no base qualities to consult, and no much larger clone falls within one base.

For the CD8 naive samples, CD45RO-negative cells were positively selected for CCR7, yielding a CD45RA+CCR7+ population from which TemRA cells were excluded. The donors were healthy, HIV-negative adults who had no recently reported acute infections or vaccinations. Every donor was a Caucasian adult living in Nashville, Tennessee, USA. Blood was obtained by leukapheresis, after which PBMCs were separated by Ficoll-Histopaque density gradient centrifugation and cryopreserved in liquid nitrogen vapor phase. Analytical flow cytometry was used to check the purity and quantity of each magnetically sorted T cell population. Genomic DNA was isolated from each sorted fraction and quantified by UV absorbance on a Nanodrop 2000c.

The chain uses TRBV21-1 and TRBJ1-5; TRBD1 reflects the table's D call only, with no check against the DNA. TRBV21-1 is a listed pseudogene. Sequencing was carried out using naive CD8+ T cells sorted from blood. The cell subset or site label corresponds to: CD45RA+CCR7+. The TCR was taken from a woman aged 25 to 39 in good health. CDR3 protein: CASRVRDTNQPQHF. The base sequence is TGTGCCAGCAGGGTACGGGACACCAATCAGCCCCAGCATTTT.